This T cell receptor beta chain was documented in a study of blood T cell repertoires in COVID-19. Background on the study: COVID-19 samples, acute and convalescent, were from the United States, Italy and Spain. Sample material is recorded as cDNA or gDNA derived from T cells, B-cell-depleted T cells, or PBMCs.

V dropped 1 base and J dropped 6 bases, with 7 bases sitting between them. The germline V gene has CDR1 SGHTA and CDR2 FQGNSA. The CDR3 is made up of 13 amino acids. Data came from immunoSEQ multiplex PCR; TCRdb stores just in-frame clones and leaves some out. The table records 150,000 to 200,000 clones, around 87% of them present only once. This TCR came from a man aged 40-50 years with active or convalescent COVID-19. Sequenced sample: peripheral blood. The V gene is TRBV7-2, the J gene TRBJ1-5; D is uncertain. The CDR3 protein is CASSLETGQPQHF. The CDR3 DNA sequence: TGTGCCAGCAGCTTAGAAACGGGTCAGCCCCAGCATTTT.